This record covers a single T cell receptor (beta chain). The data were produced by immunoSEQ multiplex PCR, yet TCRdb's version contains in-frame clones alone and is incomplete. Here the sample spans about 51,000 clones, more than 70% being singletons. The sample belongs to a study of PD-L1 blockade in urothelial cancer. Across the whole study: At 3 weeks after treatment start (second dose) and again at 6 weeks, blood was analyzed. T cells were recovered from blood samples at a median of 141,255.

V lost 2 bases and J lost 4; bases outside the gene matches: 7. The CDR3 runs 15 residues. Germline loops: CDR1 SGHRS, CDR2 YFSETQ. Time point meaning: pretreatment peripheral blood. Sampling of each patient yielded between 1 and 8 specimens, collected pretreatment and on-treatment. The starting material was PBMCs, obtained around atezolizumab (anti-PD-L1) treatment. The sequence came from a man between 60 and 75 years old with urothelial cancer. This chain uses TRBV5-1 with TRBJ1-1, with 8 bases fitting TRBD1. CDR3 nucleotide sequence: TGCGCCAGCAGCTTTTTGACAGGGGTGGGCACTGAAGCTTTCTTT. Translated: CASSFLTGVGTEAFF.